A selection of T cell receptor beta chains follows, all from one sample in a study of T cell responses to AZD1222 COVID-19 vaccine. Sequencing was performed with immunoSEQ multiplex PCR; in TCRdb, only in-frame clones are kept and a portion is missing. The sample holds about 73,000 clones, approximately 92% seen once. The sequencing here drew on peripheral blood, taken 28 days after the second AZD1222 dose. The source of these receptors is an adult who received the AZD1222 COVID-19 vaccine. Both conserved end residues are part of each CDR3. The D gene is left open where the match is weak. Part of the rows lack a size; the others show once, few, many or a class for expanded clones.

V	J	D	size	CDR3	DNA
TRBV18	TRBJ2-5	TRBD2	.	CASSPAGEETQYF	TGTGCCAGCTCACCGGCGGGGGAGGAGACCCAGTACTTC
TRBV5-1	TRBJ1-6	TRBD1	.	CASSLTGGDSPLHF	TGCGCCAGCAGCTTGACAGGGGGCGATTCACCCCTCCACTTT
TRBV9	TRBJ1-6	.	.	CASSVEPNSYNSPLHF	TGTGCCAGCAGCGTAGAACCGAACTCCTATAATTCACCCCTCCACTTT
TRBV2	TRBJ2-5	.	.	CASSGEETQYF	TGTGCCAGCAGTGGAGAAGAGACCCAGTACTTC
TRBV6-2/TRBV6-3	TRBJ1-1	.	.	CASSHRTDQAFF	TGTGCCAGCAGTCACCGGACAGACCAAGCTTTCTTT
TRBV7-9	TRBJ2-7	.	.	CASSFGRGVSYEQYF	TGTGCCAGCAGCTTTGGCAGGGGTGTGTCCTACGAGCAGTACTTC
TRBV11-3	TRBJ1-3	TRBD1	.	CASSPTTGFGNTIYF	TGTGCCAGCAGCCCAACGACAGGGTTTGGAAACACCATATATTTT
TRBV12-5	TRBJ2-7	.	.	CASGLAGYEQYF	TGTGCTAGTGGTTTGGCGGGATACGAGCAGTACTTC
TRBV28	TRBJ1-6	.	.	CASTIASGSPLHF	TGTGCCAGCACCATCGCCTCCGGGTCACCCCTCCACTTT
TRBV30	TRBJ1-5	TRBD1	.	CAWSSGQGNQPQHF	TGTGCCTGGAGTAGCGGACAGGGGAATCAGCCCCAGCATTTT
TRBV5-1	TRBJ1-6	.	.	CASSLGASSPLHF	TGCGCCAGCAGCTTGGGGGCCAGCTCACCCCTCCACTTT
TRBV23-1	TRBJ1-6	.	.	CASNRGVGNSPLHF	TGCGCCAGCAACCGGGGGGTTGGTAATTCACCCCTCCACTTT
TRBV27	TRBJ2-1	TRBD2	.	CASSYLAGAGTEQFF	TGTGCCAGCAGCTATCTAGCGGGAGCGGGAACTGAGCAGTTCTTC
TRBV30	TRBJ1-2	.	.	CAWGSLQGYGYTF	TGTGCCTGGGGTAGCTTGCAGGGCTATGGCTACACCTTC
TRBV4-2	TRBJ1-2	.	few	CASSQVLGDNYGYTF	TGTGCCAGCAGCCAAGTCCTGGGGGATAACTATGGCTACACCTTC
TRBV29-1	TRBJ1-1	.	few	CSGQTTNTEAFF	TGCAGCGGGCAGACAACGAACACTGAAGCTTTCTTT
TRBV4-3	TRBJ2-2	.	.	CASSLRALSPAGELFF	TGCGCCAGCAGCCTTAGGGCCCTCTCTCCGGCCGGGGAGCTGTTTTTT
TRBV7-2	TRBJ2-3	.	.	CASSHPTGGRGDTQYF	TGTGCCAGCAGCCACCCCACTGGGGGGCGTGGGGATACGCAGTATTTT